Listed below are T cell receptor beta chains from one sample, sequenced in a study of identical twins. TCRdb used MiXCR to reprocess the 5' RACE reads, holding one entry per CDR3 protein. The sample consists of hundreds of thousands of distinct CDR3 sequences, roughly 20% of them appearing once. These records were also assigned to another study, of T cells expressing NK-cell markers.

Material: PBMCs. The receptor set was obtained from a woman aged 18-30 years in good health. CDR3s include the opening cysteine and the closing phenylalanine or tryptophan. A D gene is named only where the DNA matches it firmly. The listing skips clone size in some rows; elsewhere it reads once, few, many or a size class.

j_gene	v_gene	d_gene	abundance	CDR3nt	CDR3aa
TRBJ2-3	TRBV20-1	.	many	TGCAGTGCTAGAGATCCCCCCACAGATACGCAGTATTTT	CSARDPPTDTQYF
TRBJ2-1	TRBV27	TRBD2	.	TGTGCCAGCAGTTCCACGGGGCTAGCGGGGGGGATCTCCTACAATGAGCAGTTCTTC	CASSSTGLAGGISYNEQFF
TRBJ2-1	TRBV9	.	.	TGTGCCAGCAGCGTAGCGGGCCCCTTC	CASSVAGPF
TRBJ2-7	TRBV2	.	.	TGTGCCAGCACCCGATCCTACGAGCAGTACTTC	CASTRSYEQYF
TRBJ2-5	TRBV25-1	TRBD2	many	TGTGCCAGCAGTGAATATGGACTAGCGGAAGAGACCCAGTACTTC	CASSEYGLAEETQYF
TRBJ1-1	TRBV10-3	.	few	TGTGCCATCAGCCTACAGGGATCGAACACTGAAGCTTTCTTT	CAISLQGSNTEAFF
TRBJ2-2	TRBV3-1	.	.	TGTGCCAGCAGCCAAGTTACCCCAGGCACCGGGGAGCTGTTTTTT	CASSQVTPGTGELFF
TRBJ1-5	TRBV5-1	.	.	TGCGCCAGCCGACGGGAACGCAATCAGCCCCAGCATTTT	CASRRERNQPQHF
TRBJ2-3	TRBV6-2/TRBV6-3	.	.	TGTGCCAGCAGTTCGCCGCTCTCCCCCACAGATACGCAGTATTTT	CASSSPLSPTDTQYF
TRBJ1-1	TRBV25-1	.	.	TGTGCCAGCAGTGAACCCCGTACCGGGGGCACTGAAGCTTTCTTT	CASSEPRTGGTEAFF
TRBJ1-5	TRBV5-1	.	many	TGCGCCAGCAGCTTGGACGGAAATCAGCCCCAGCATTTT	CASSLDGNQPQHF
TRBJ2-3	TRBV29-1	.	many	TGCAGCGTCCCCAACCTATGGACCAGTACAGATACGCAGTATTTT	CSVPNLWTSTDTQYF
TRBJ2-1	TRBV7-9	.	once	TGTGCCAGCAGCTTAGTCCCCCATGAGCAGTTCTTC	CASSLVPHEQFF
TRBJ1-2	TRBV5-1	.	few	TGCGCCAGCAGCTTAACAGGGCATAACTATGGCTACACCTTC	CASSLTGHNYGYTF
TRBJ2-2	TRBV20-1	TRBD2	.	TGCAGTGCTAGAGACGCGGGACTAGCGGGAGACGGGGAGCTGTTTTTT	CSARDAGLAGDGELFF
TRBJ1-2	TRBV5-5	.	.	TGTGCCAGCAGTTATAACAGGGCCGACGGTGGCTACACCTTC	CASSYNRADGGYTF
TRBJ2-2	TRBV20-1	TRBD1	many	TGCAGTGCTAGAGATTTAAAGAGGACAGGGAACACCGGGGAGCTGTTTTTT	CSARDLKRTGNTGELFF
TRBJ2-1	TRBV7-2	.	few	TGTGCCAGCAGCTTAGAGGTTGGCTACAATGAGCAGTTCTTC	CASSLEVGYNEQFF
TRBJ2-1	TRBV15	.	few	TGTGCCACCAGCAGAGAAGGGGTCTCCTACAATGAGCAGTTCTTC	CATSREGVSYNEQFF
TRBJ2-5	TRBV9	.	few	TGTGCCAGCAGCGGGACGGAGCAAGAGACCCAGTACTTC	CASSGTEQETQYF
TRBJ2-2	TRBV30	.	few	TGTGCCTGGAGACTAGCCCCGAACACCGGGGAGCTGTTTTTT	CAWRLAPNTGELFF
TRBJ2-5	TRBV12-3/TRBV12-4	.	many	TGTGCCAGCAGTATCTCGGGCCAAGAGACCCAGTACTTC	CASSISGQETQYF
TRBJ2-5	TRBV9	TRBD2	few	TGTGCCAGCAGCGTTGGTAGCGGGATCCAAGAGACCCAGTACTTC	CASSVGSGIQETQYF
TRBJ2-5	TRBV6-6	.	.	TGTGCCAGCAGTGGACAGAATCAAGAGACCCAGTACTTC	CASSGQNQETQYF
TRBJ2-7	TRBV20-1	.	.	TGCAGTGCTATTTCAGGGGGGGCCGCGAACGAGCAGTACTTC	CSAISGGAANEQYF
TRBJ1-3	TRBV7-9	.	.	TGTGCCAGCAGCAATCATCTTAGTACAGGGTTGAACACCATATATTTT	CASSNHLSTGLNTIYF
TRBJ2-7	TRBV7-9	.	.	TGTGCCAGCAGCTCGACAGCGACCTACGAGCAGTACTTC	CASSSTATYEQYF
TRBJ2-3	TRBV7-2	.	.	TGTGCCAGCAGCCCGGAAACAGATACGCAGTATTTT	CASSPETDTQYF
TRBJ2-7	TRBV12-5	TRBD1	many	TGTGCTAGTGGTTTGAGGACGGGACAGGGTGTGCACGAGCAGTACTTC	CASGLRTGQGVHEQYF
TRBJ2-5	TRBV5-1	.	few	TGCGCCAGCAGCTTGATGGCGGGGCCTTCCCAAGAGACCCAGTACTTC	CASSLMAGPSQETQYF
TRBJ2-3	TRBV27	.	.	TGTGCCAGCAGTTTTTTGGCGGATCGCACAGATACGCAGTATTTT	CASSFLADRTDTQYF
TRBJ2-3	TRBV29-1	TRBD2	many	TGCAGCGTGGGACTAGCGGGATCGTGGGCAGATACGCAGTATTTT	CSVGLAGSWADTQYF
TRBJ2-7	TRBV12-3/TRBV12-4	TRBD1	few	TGTGCCAGCAGTTTAACAGGGGCGAGAAGGGGGGAGCAGTACTTC	CASSLTGARRGEQYF
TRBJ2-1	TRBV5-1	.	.	TGCGCCAGCAGCTTTATTAACAATGAGCAGTTCTTC	CASSFINNEQFF
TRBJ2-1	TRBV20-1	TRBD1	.	TGCAGTGCTAAAGCCAGGACAGGGGGCTCCTACAATGAGCAGTTCTTC	CSAKARTGGSYNEQFF
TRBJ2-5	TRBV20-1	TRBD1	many	TGCAGTGCTAGAGAAGGGGGACAGGGGTTGGAGACCCAGTACTTC	CSAREGGQGLETQYF
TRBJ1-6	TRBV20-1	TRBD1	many	TGCAGTGCTTACGGACAGGGTCGCTCACCCCTCCACTTT	CSAYGQGRSPLHF
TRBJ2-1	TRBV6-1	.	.	TGTGCCAGCAGGGACATTAACAGTATCTCCTACAATGAGCAGTTCTTC	CASRDINSISYNEQFF
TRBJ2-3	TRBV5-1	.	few	TGCGCCAGCAGCGACGAGGGGGGGAGCACAGATACGCAGTATTTT	CASSDEGGSTDTQYF
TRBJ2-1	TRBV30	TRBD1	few	TGTGCCTGGAGTTATTGGGGGACAGGGTCCTACAATGAGCAGTTCTTC	CAWSYWGTGSYNEQFF
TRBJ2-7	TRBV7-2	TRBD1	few	TGTGCCAGCAGCTTATTCAACAGGGGCTACGAGCAGTACTTC	CASSLFNRGYEQYF
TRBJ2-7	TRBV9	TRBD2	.	TGTGCCAGCAGCGCGAGACTAGCGGGAGGCTCCAACGAGCAGTACTTC	CASSARLAGGSNEQYF
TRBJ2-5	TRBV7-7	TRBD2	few	TGTGCCAGCAGCTTATTCGGCGGGAGCCTAGAGACCCAGTACTTC	CASSLFGGSLETQYF
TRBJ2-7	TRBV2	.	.	TGTGCCAGCAGTGATCAGGGGAATGGATACGAGCAGTACTTC	CASSDQGNGYEQYF
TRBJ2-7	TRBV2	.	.	TGTGCCAGCAGTGATCAGGCCTACGAGCAGTACTTC	CASSDQAYEQYF
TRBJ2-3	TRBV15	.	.	TGTGCCACCACCTTCGGGATCTCGGATACGCAGTATTTT	CATTFGISDTQYF
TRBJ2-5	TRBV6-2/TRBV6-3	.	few	TGTGCCAGTCTACAGGGAGAGACCCAGTACTTC	CASLQGETQYF
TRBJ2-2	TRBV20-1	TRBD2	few	TGCAGTGCTGGGGGGGGACTAGCACCCGGGGAGCTGTTTTTT	CSAGGGLAPGELFF
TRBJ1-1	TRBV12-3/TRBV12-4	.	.	TGTGCCAGCAGAGATGGACACCTTCTTTTC	CASRDGHLLF
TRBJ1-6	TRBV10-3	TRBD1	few	TGTGCCATCAGTGAGTCGGCCGAGGGGACAGGGAAATCACCCCTCCACTTT	CAISESAEGTGKSPLHF
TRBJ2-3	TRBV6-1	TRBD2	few	TGTGCCAGCAGCTCCGGGACTAGCGGGGGAAGGGGCACAGATACGCAGTATTTT	CASSSGTSGGRGTDTQYF
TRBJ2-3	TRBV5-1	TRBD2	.	TGCGCCAGCAGCTTTAGCGGGAGAGCAGATACGCAGTATTTT	CASSFSGRADTQYF
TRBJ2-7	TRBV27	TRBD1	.	TGTGCCAGCAGTGTCCCCGGGACAGGGCGGAACGAGCAGTACTTC	CASSVPGTGRNEQYF
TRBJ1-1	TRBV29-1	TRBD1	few	TGCAGCGGGCCGGGACAGGGTCACACTGAAGCTTTCTTT	CSGPGQGHTEAFF
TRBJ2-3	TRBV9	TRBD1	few	TGTGCCAGCAGCGTAGTCGGGACAGTCACAGATACGCAGTATTTT	CASSVVGTVTDTQYF
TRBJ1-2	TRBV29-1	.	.	TGCAGCGTTGTCCGACAGGACCATGGCTACACCTTC	CSVVRQDHGYTF
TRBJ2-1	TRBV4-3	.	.	TGCGCCAGCAGCCAAGCCATCTCCTACAATGAGCAGTTCTTC	CASSQAISYNEQFF